This T cell receptor (beta chain) appears in the sequencing data of a study of glioma-infiltrating T cells after dendritic cell vaccination. Background on the study: Patients had newly diagnosed or recurrent glioblastoma and received dendritic cell vaccines. Patients received three intradermal dendritic cell vaccine injections at biweekly intervals.

V was pared by 0 bases and J by 5 bases, with 7 bases of the junction left unmatched. Germline V CDR1 and CDR2: LNHNV, YYDKDF (reference sequence). This CDR3 contains 16 residues. Time point defined: after dendritic cell vaccination, including at tumor progression/relapse. No glioblastoma patient carried an isocitrate dehydrogenase mutation. Primers: 60 V beta forward and 13 J beta reverse. Sequenced by immunoSEQ multiplex PCR; TCRdb stores in-frame clones only, minus some. The table records roughly 56,000 clones, 85% of them present only once. This material consisted of blood, taken after dendritic cell vaccination. The sequence derives from a human donor with glioblastoma. The chain couples TRBV15 to TRBJ2-3, with 8 bases matching TRBD2. The CDR3 spells CATSREGRGAIDTQYF. CDR3 nucleotides: TGTGCCACCAGCAGAGAGGGGCGGGGGGCCATAGATACGCAGTATTTT.